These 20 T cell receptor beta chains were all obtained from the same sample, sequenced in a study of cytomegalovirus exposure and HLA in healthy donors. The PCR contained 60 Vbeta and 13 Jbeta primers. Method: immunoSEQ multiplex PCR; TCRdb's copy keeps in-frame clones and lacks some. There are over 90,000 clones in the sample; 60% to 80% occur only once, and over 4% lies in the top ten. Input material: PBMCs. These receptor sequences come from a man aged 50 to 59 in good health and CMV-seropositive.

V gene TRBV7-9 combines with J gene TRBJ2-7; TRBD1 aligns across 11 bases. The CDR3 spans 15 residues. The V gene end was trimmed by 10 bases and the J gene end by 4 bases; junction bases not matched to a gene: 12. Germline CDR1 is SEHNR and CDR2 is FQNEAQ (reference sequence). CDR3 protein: CAKQPKDRGLYEQYF. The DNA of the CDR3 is TGTGCCAAACAGCCCAAGGACAGGGGGCTATACGAGCAGTACTTC.

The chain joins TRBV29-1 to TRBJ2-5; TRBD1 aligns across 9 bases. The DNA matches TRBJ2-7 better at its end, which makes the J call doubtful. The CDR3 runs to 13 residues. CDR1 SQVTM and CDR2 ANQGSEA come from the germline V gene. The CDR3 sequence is CSVIPGQGYEQYF. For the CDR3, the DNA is TGCAGCGTTATCCCGGGACAGGGCTACGAGCAGTACTTC.

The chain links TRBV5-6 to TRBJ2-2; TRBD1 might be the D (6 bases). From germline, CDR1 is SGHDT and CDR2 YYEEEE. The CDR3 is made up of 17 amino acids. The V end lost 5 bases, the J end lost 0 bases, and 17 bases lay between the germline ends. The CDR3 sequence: CASRDIMTGANTGELFF. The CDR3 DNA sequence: TGTGCCAGCAGAGACATAATGACAGGAGCGAACACCGGGGAGCTGTTTTTT.

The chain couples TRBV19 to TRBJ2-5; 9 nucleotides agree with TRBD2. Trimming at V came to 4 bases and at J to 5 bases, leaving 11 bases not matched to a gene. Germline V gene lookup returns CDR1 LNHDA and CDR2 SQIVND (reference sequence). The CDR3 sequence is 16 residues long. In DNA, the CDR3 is TGTGCCAGTAGTACCCCAAGGGGCGGGAGGGGGGAGACCCAGTACTTC. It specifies CASSTPRGGRGETQYF. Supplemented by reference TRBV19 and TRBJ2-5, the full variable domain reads DGGITQSPKYLFRKEGQNVTLSCEQNLNHDAMYWYRQDPGQGLRLIYYSQIVNDFQKGDIAEGYSVSREKKESFPLTVTSAQKNPTAFYLCASSTPRGGRGETQYFGPGTRLLVL.

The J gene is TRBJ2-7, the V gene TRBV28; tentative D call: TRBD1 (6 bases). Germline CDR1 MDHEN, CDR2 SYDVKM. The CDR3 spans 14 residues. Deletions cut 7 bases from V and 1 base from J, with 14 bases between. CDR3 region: CASTMQGSSYEQYF. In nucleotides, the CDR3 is TGTGCCAGCACGATGCAGGGGTCATCCTACGAGCAGTACTTC.

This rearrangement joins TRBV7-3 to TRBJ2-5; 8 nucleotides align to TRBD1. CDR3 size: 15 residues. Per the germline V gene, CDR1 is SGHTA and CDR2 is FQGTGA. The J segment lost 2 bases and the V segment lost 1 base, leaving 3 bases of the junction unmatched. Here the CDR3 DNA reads TGTGCCAGCAGCTTAAGCAGGGGGCCACAAGAGACCCAGTACTTC. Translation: CASSLSRGPQETQYF.

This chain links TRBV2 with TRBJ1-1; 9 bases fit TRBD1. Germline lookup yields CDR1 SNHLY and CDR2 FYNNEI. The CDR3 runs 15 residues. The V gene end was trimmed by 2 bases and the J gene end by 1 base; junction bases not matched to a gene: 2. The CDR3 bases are TGTGCCAGCAGTGAATACAGGGGGCGGAACACTGAAGCTTTCTTT. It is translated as CASSEYRGRNTEAFF.

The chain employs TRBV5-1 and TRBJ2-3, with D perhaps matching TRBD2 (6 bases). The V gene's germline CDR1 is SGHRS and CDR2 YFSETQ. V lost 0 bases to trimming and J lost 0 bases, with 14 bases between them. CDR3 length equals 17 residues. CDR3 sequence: CASSLGLASDSTDTQYF. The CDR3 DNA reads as TGCGCCAGCAGCTTGGGTTTGGCTAGCGATAGCACAGATACGCAGTATTTT.

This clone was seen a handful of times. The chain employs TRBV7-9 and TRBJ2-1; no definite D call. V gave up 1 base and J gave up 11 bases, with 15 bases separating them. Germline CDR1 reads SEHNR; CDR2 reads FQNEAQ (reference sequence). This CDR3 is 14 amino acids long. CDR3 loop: CASSLDALVKKQFF. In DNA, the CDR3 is TGTGCCAGCAGCTTAGATGCACTCGTCAAGAAGCAGTTCTTC.

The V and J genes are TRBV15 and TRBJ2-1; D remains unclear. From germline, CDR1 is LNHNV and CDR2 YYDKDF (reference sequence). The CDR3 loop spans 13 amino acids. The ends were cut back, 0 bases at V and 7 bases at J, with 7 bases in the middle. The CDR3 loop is CATSRDPGNEQFF. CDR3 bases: TGTGCCACCAGCAGAGACCCCGGGAATGAGCAGTTCTTC. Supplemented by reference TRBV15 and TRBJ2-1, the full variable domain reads DAMVIQNPRYQVTQFGKPVTLSCSQTLNHNVMYWYQQKSSQAPKLLFHYYDKDFNNEADTPDNFQSRRPNTSFCFLDIRSPGLGDTAMYLCATSRDPGNEQFFGPGTRLTVL.

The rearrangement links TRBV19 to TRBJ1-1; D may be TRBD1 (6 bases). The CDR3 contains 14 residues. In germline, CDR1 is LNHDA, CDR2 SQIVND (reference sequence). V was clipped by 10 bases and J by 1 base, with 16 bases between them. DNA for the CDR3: TGTGCCACCGCGGACAGTCGGGCGAACACTGAAGCTTTCTTT. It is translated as CATADSRANTEAFF.

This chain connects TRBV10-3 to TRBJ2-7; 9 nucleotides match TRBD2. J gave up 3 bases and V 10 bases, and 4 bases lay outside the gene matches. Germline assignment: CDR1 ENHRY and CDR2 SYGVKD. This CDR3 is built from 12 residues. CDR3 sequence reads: CATSGRNYEQYF. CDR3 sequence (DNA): TGTGCCACCAGCGGGAGGAACTACGAGCAGTACTTC.

DNA of the CDR3: TGTGCCTCGGTCCAGGGTTACGAGCAGTACTTC. It translates to CASVQGYEQYF. The chain joins TRBV30 to TRBJ2-7; TRBD1 is a possible D gene (5 bases). Germline V gives CDR1 GTSNPN, CDR2 SVGIG (reference sequence). CDR3 length equals 11 residues. V dropped 7 bases and J dropped 4 bases, with 11 bases sitting between them.

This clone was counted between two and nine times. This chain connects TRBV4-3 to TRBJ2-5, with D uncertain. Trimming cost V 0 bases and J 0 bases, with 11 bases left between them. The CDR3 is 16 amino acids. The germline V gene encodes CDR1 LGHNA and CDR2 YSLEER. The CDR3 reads CASSQDWAGYQETQYF. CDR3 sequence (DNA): TGCGCCAGCAGCCAAGACTGGGCCGGTTACCAAGAGACCCAGTACTTC.

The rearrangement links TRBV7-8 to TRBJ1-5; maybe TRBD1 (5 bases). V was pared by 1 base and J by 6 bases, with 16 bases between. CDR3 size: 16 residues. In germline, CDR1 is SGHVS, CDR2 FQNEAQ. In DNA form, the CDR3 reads TGTGCCAGCAGCTTAGTACAGGCCTCGGCAGCTCAGCCCCAGCATTTT. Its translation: CASSLVQASAAQPQHF.

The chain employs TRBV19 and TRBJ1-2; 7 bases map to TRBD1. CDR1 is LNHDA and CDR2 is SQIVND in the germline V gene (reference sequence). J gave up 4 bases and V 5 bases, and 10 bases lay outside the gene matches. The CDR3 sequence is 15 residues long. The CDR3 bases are TGTGCCAGTAGTCCCGGGACAGCTCGCGGCTATGGCTACACCTTC. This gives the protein CASSPGTARGYGYTF.

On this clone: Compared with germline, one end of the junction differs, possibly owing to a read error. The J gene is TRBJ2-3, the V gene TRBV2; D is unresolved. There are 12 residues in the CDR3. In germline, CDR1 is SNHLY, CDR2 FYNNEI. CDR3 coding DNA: TGTGCCAGCAGATTTTTCACAGATGCGCAGTATTTT. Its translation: CASRFFTDAQYF.

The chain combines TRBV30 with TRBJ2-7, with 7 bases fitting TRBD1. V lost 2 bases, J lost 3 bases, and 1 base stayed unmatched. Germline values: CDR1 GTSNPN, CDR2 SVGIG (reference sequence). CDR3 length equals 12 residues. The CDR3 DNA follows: TGTGCCTGGAGTTCAGGGGGCTACGAGCAGTACTTC. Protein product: CAWSSGGYEQYF.

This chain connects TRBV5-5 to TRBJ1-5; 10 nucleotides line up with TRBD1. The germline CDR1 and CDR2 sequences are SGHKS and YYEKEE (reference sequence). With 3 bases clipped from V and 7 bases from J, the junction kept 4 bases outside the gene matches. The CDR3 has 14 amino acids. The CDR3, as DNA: TGTGCCAGCAGCTGGGACAGGGGTCGCCAGCCCCAGCATTTT. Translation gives CASSWDRGRQPQHF. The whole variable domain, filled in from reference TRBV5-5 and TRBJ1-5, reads DAGVTQSPTHLIKTRGQQVTLRCSPISGHKSVSWYQQVLGQGPQFIFQYYEKEERGRGNFPDRFSARQFPNYSSELNVNALLLGDSALYLCASSWDRGRQPQHFGDGTRLSIL.

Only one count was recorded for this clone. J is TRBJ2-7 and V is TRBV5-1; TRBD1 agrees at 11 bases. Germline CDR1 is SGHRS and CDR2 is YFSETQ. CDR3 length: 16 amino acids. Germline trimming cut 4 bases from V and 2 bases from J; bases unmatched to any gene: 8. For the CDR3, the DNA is TGCGCCAGCAGCGACTCCGGGACAGGGGGGACCTACGAGCAGTACTTC. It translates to CASSDSGTGGTYEQYF. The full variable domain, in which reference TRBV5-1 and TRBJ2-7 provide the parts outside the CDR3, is KAGVTQTPRYLIKTRGQQVTLSCSPISGHRSVSWYQQTPGQGLQFLFEYFSETQRNKGNFPGRFSGRQFSNSRSEMNVSTLELGDSALYLCASSDSGTGGTYEQYFGPGTRLTVT.